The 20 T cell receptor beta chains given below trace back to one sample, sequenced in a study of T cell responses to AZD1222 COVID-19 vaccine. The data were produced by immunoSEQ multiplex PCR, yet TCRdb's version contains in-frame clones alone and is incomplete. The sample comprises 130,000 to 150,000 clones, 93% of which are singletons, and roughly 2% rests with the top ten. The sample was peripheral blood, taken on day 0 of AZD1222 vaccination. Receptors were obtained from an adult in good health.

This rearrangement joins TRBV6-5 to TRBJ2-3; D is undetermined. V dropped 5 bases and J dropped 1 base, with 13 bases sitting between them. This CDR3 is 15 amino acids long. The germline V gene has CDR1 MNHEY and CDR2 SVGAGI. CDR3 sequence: CASSPTMTGTDTQYF. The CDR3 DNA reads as TGTGCCAGCAGTCCTACGATGACCGGCACAGATACGCAGTATTTT.

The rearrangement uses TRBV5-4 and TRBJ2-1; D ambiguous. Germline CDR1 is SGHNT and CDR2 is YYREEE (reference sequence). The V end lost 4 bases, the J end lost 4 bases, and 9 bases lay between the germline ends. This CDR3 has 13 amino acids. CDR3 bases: TGTGCCAGCAGCCCCGAGGAGTACAATGAGCAGTTCTTC. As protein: CASSPEEYNEQFF.

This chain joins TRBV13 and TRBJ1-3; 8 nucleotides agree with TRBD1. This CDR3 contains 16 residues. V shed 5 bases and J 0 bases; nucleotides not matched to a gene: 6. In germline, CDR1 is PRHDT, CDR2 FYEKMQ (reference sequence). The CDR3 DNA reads TGTGCCAGCAGCCGGACAGGGCTAAACTCTGGAAACACCATATATTTT. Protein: CASSRTGLNSGNTIYF.

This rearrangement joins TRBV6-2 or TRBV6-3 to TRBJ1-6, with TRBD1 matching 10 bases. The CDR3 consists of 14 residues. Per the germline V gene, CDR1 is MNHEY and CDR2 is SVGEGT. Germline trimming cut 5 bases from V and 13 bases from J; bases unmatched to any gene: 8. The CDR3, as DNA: TGTGCCAGCAGTAACCGGGACAGGGGATCCCCCCTCCACTTT. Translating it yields CASSNRDRGSPLHF.

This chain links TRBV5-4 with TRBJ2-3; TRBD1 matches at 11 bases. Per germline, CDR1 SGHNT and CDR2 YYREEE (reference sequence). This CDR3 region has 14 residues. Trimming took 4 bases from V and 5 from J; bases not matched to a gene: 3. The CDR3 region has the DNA TGTGCCAGCAGCGCGGGACAGGGGGTAGATACGCAGTATTTT. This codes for CASSAGQGVDTQYF. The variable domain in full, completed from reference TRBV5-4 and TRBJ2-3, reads ETGVTQSPTHLIKTRGQQVTLRCSSQSGHNTVSWYQQALGQGPQFIFQYYREEENGRGNFPPRFSGLQFPNYSSELNVNALELDDSALYLCASSAGQGVDTQYFGPGTRLTVL.

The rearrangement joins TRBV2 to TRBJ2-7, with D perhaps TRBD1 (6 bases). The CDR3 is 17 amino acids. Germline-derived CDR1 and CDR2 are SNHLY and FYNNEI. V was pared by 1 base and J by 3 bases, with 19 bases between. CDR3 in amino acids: CASSEGGRGAFFYEQYF. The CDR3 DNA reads TGTGCCAGCAGTGAAGGGGGGCGAGGGGCCTTCTTCTACGAGCAGTACTTC.

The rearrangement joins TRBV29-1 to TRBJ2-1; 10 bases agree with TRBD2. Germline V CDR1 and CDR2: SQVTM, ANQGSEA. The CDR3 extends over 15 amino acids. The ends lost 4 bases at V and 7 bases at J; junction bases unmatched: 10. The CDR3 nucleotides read TGCAGCGTTGTTCCAGCGGGAGGGCCTCAAAATGAGCAGTTCTTC. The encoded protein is CSVVPAGGPQNEQFF.

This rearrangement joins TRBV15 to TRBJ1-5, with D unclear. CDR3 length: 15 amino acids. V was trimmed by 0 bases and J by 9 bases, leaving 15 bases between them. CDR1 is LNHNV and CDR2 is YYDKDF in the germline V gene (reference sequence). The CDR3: CATSRDSRPDAPQHF. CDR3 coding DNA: TGTGCCACCAGCAGAGATAGCCGGCCGGACGCGCCCCAGCATTTT.

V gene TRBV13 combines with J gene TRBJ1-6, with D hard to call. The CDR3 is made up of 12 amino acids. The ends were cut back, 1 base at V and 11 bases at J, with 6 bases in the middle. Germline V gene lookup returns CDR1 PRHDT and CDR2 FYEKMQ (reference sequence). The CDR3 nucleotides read TGTGCCAGCAGCTTAGATAGGACACCCCTCCACTTT. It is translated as CASSLDRTPLHF.

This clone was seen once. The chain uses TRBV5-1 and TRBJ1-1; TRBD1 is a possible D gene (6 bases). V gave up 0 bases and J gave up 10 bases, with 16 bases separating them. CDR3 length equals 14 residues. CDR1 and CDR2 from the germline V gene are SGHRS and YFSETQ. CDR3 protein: CASSLARGGEGAFF. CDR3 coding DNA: TGCGCCAGCAGCTTGGCAAGGGGGGGCGAAGGAGCTTTCTTT. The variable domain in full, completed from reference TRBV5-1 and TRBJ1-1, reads KAGVTQTPRYLIKTRGQQVTLSCSPISGHRSVSWYQQTPGQGLQFLFEYFSETQRNKGNFPGRFSGRQFSNSRSEMNVSTLELGDSALYLCASSLARGGEGAFFGQGTRLTVV.

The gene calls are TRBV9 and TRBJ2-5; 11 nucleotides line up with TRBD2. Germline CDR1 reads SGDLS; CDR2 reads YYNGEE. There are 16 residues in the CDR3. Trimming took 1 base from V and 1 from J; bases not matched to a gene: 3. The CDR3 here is CASSVRSGGVQETQYF. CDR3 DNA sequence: TGTGCCAGCAGCGTACGTAGCGGGGGGGTCCAAGAGACCCAGTACTTC.

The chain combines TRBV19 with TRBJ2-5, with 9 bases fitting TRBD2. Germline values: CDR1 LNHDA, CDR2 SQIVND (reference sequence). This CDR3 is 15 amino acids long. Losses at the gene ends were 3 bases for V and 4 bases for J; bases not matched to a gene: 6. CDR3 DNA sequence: TGTGCCAGTAGTATGGCGGGAGGGCCTGGAGAGACCCAGTACTTC. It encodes CASSMAGGPGETQYF.

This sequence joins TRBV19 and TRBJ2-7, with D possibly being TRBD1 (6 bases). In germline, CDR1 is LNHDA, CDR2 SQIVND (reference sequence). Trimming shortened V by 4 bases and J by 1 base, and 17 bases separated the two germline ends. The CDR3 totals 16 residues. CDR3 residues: CASSKHFRTESYEQYF. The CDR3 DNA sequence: TGTGCCAGTAGTAAACACTTCAGGACAGAGTCCTACGAGCAGTACTTC.

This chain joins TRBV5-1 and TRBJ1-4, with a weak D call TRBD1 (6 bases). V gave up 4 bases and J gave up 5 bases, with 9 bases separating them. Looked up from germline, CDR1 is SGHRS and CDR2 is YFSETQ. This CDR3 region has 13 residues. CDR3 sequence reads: CASSPTGNEKLFF. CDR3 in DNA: TGCGCCAGCAGCCCCACAGGGAATGAAAAACTGTTTTTT. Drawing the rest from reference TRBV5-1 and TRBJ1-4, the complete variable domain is KAGVTQTPRYLIKTRGQQVTLSCSPISGHRSVSWYQQTPGQGLQFLFEYFSETQRNKGNFPGRFSGRQFSNSRSEMNVSTLELGDSALYLCASSPTGNEKLFFGSGTQLSVL.

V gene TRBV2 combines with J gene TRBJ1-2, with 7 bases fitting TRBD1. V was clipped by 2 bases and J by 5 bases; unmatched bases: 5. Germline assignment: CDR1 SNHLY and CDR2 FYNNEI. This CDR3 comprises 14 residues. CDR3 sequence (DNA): TGTGCCAGCAGTGAATTAGGGGGCGGGTATGGCTACACCTTC. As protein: CASSELGGGYGYTF.

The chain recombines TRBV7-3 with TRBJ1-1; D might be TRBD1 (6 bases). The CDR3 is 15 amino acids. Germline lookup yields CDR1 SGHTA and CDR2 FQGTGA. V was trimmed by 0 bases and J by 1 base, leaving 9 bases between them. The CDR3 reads CASSLTSGENTEAFF. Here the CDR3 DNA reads TGTGCCAGCAGCTTAACGTCAGGGGAGAACACTGAAGCTTTCTTT.

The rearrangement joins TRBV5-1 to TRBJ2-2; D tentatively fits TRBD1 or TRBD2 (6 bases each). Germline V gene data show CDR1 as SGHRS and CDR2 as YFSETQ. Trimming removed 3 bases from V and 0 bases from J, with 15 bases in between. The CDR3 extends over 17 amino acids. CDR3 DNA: TGCGCCAGCAGCTCCCACGGGGGCCGCCCGAACACCGGGGAGCTGTTTTTT. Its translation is CASSSHGGRPNTGELFF.

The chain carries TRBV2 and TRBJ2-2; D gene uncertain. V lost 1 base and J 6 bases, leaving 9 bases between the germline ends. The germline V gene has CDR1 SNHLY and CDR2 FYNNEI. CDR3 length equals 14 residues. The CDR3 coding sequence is TGTGCCAGCAGTGAAGGGATTGTGGCCGGGGAGCTGTTTTTT. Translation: CASSEGIVAGELFF.

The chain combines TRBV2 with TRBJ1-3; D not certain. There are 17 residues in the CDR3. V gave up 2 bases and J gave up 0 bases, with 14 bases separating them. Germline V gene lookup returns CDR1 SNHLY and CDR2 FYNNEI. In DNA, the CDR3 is TGTGCCAGCAGTGAATTTCTTGGGCAACTCTCTGGAAACACCATATATTTT. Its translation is CASSEFLGQLSGNTIYF.

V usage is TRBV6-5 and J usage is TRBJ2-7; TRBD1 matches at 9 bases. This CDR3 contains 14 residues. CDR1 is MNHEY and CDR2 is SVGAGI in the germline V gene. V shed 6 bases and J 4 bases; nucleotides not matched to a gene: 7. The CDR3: CASRPGTGTYEQYF. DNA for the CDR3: TGTGCCAGCAGGCCCGGGACAGGGACTTACGAGCAGTACTTC.